This T cell receptor (beta chain) was sequenced during a study of cytomegalovirus exposure and HLA in healthy donors. The PCR ran on 60 Vbeta and 13 Jbeta primers. The method was immunoSEQ multiplex PCR; TCRdb's version includes in-frame clones alone and lacks a portion of them. This table holds 60,000 to 95,000 clones, around 73% found once. This clone has a single count. The origin of this receptor is a middle-aged woman in good health and CMV-seropositive. The material sequenced was PBMCs.

As DNA, the CDR3 is TGTGCCAGCAGCCCGACCGGGACAGGGAACACTGAAGCTTTCTTT. This codes for CASSPTGTGNTEAFF. The rearrangement links TRBV7-9 to TRBJ1-1; 8 nucleotides agree with TRBD1. Looked up from germline, CDR1 is SEHNR and CDR2 is FQNEAQ (reference sequence). The V segment lost 5 bases and the J segment 1 base; nucleotides outside the gene matches: 6. The CDR3 has 15 residues.